This T cell receptor (beta chain) was found in a study of Ad26.COV2.S vaccination and SARS-CoV-2 variants. Study-level background: Donor was in the COV1001 Ad26.COV2.S trial arm.

Profiled with immunoSEQ multiplex PCR; TCRdb holds only in-frame clones, not every one. The top ten hold about 2.4% of the sample, which has around 450,000 clones, nearly 90% seen once. General observations from the study: Substantial breadth in spike-specific CD8+ and CD4+ T cell responses was reportedly seen after vaccination. Recipients given vaccine exceeded placebo recipients in spike-specific TCR breadth.

The treatment was: roughly 20 received Ad26.COV2.S at low or high dose, single or two shots; five or six received placebo; per-sample allocation not given. Day 63 after the first injection of vaccine or placebo was the sampling time. Concerning this clone itself: The antigen remains unidentified.

The specimen was peripheral blood, collected in a trial of Ad26.COV2.S vaccine versus placebo. The source of this sequence is a person between 18 and 65 years old who received the Ad26.COV2.S COVID-19 vaccine or a placebo.

The CDR3 loop is CASSFRFRDKGSPLHF. In nucleotides, the CDR3 is TGCGCCAGCAGCTTTAGGTTTCGGGACAAAGGTTCACCCCTCCACTTT. V usage is TRBV5-1 and J usage is TRBJ1-6, with TRBD1 as a possible D gene (6 bases). V dropped 2 bases and J dropped 9 bases, with 18 bases sitting between them. Germline CDR1 SGHRS, CDR2 YFSETQ. The CDR3 loop spans 16 amino acids.